This T cell receptor (beta chain) was sequenced in a study of shared clonotypes between healthy human individuals. Study information: The composition of the donors was a couple of women and a few men aged 18 to 49. Study results and limitations: Clonotype sharing among the donors was expected to vary with sequencing depth.

Profiling relied on immunoSEQ multiplex PCR, and the TCRdb table lists in-frame clones only, not all of them. The data hold approximately 810,000 clones, with around 93% observed a single time. The V gene lost 5 bases and the J gene lost 0 bases, with 11 bases spanning the gap. The CDR3 is 15 amino acids. The germline CDR1 and CDR2 sequences are MDHEN and SYDVKM. CD8 cells classed as naive were CD45RO-negative and positively selected for CCR7, excluding terminally differentiated effector memory CD45RA+ cells. Note on this clone: What it binds is unknown.

The rearrangement joins TRBV28 to TRBJ2-1; no firm D call. This TCR derives from a young man in good health. The sequenced material came from naive CD8+ T cells sorted from blood. CDR3 region: CASSPPGSSYNEQFF. CDR3 DNA sequence: TGTGCCAGCAGTCCCCCAGGAAGCTCCTACAATGAGCAGTTCTTC. Together with reference TRBV28 and TRBJ2-1, the CDR3 gives the full variable domain: DVKVTQSSRYLVKRTGEKVFLECVQDMDHENMFWYRQDPGLGLRLIYFSYDVKMKEKGDIPEGYSVSREKKERFSLILESASTNQTSMYLCASSPPGSSYNEQFFGPGTRLTVL.